These 25 T cell receptor beta chains came from one sample sequenced in a study of radiation and T cells in renal cell carcinoma. As for time point: baseline pretreatment blood. Noted treatment: 15 Gy SBRT to primary tumor, nephrectomy 4 weeks later. Assay: immunoSEQ multiplex PCR; the TCRdb copy retains only in-frame clones and omits some. The table includes more than 140,000 clones, less than 85% detected once. Sequencing used blood, obtained from a patient whose treatment included radiotherapy and nephrectomy. These receptors were collected from a woman aged 45 to 65 with renal cell carcinoma.

The genes are TRBV28 and TRBJ2-7; D not certain. The V gene lost 7 bases and the J gene lost 3 bases, with 10 bases spanning the gap. The length of the CDR3 is 12 residues. The germline V gene has CDR1 MDHEN and CDR2 SYDVKM. CDR3 region: CASTDLIYEQYF. The CDR3 DNA follows: TGTGCCAGCACCGACCTCATCTACGAGCAGTACTTC.

As to this clone: A read error may explain this, as a much larger clone is one base away. CDR3 region: CASSASVSYEQYF. The CDR3 bases are TGTGCCAGCAGCGCCTCCGTCTCCTACGAGCAGTACTTC. The rearrangement joins TRBV9 to TRBJ2-7; D is uncertain. CDR3 size: 13 residues. Trimming removed 3 bases at V and 0 bases at J, with 7 bases between. Germline V CDR1 and CDR2: SGDLS, YYNGEE.

This chain links TRBV5-6 with TRBJ2-7, with D possibly TRBD2 on 6 matching bases. CDR1 is SGHDT and CDR2 is YYEEEE in the germline V gene. The CDR3 totals 13 residues. Trimming removed 3 bases at V and 3 bases at J, with 10 bases between. The CDR3 loop reads CASSWGLGYEQYF. For the CDR3, the DNA is TGTGCCAGCAGCTGGGGACTTGGCTACGAGCAGTACTTC.

V is TRBV30 and J is TRBJ1-4; no clear D. CDR1 and CDR2 from the germline V gene are GTSNPN and SVGIG (reference sequence). V was pared by 4 bases and J by 5 bases, with 5 bases between. The length of the CDR3 is 11 residues. CDR3 sequence (DNA): TGTGCCTGGATCCACAATGAAAAACTGTTTTTT. The encoded protein is CAWIHNEKLFF.

The sample holds a few counts of this clone. The V gene is TRBV4-3, the J gene TRBJ2-2; D remains unclear. V gave up 0 bases and J gave up 7 bases, with 6 bases separating them. The CDR3 is 13 residues long. Germline CDR1 and CDR2: LGHNA and YSLEER. CDR3 bases: TGCGCCAGCAGCCAAGATTCAGGCGGGGAGCTGTTTTTT. Translation: CASSQDSGGELFF.

This sequence joins TRBV6-5 and TRBJ2-3; D gene ambiguous. Germline V gene lookup returns CDR1 MNHEY and CDR2 SVGAGI. V lost 4 bases and J lost 4, with 9 bases in between. CDR3 length: 13 residues. The CDR3: CASSSPGADTQYF. The CDR3 DNA follows: TGTGCCAGCAGTTCCCCGGGCGCAGATACGCAGTATTTT.

This sequence joins TRBV14 and TRBJ2-2; D is unclear. The germline V and J ends were trimmed by 2 bases and 7 bases, with 8 bases remaining between them. Germline V gives CDR1 SGHDN, CDR2 FVKESK. The CDR3 is made up of 13 amino acids. CDR3 in amino acids: CASSQFMNGELFF. The DNA of the CDR3 is TGTGCCAGCAGCCAATTCATGAACGGGGAGCTGTTTTTT.

The chain is built from TRBV19 and TRBJ1-2; possibly TRBD1 for D (6 bases). Trimming took 6 bases from V and 6 from J, leaving 14 bases between them. This CDR3 comprises 13 residues. Germline V gene sequence: CDR1 LNHDA, CDR2 SQIVND (reference sequence). The CDR3 region is CASSQQKGDGYTF. The CDR3 nucleotides read TGTGCCAGTAGCCAACAAAAGGGGGATGGCTACACCTTC.

V is TRBV10-3 and J is TRBJ1-2; D is possibly TRBD1 (5 bases). Germline V lookup: CDR1 ENHRY, CDR2 SYGVKD. This CDR3 has 12 residues. The V gene lost 6 bases and the J gene lost 2 bases, with 7 bases spanning the gap. The CDR3 sequence: CAISRDNYGYTF. CDR3 coding DNA: TGTGCCATCAGCCGGGACAACTATGGCTACACCTTC.

This clone was picked up one time. This chain uses TRBV30 with TRBJ1-1; TRBD1 matches 9 bases. CDR1 is GTSNPN and CDR2 is SVGIG in the germline V gene (reference sequence). Losses at the gene ends were 5 bases for V and 5 bases for J; bases not matched to a gene: 9. This CDR3 contains 14 residues. For the CDR3, the DNA is TGTGCCTGGGACCGACAGGGGGAGGTTACTGAAGCTTTCTTT. Translated: CAWDRQGEVTEAFF. Together with reference TRBV30 and TRBJ1-1, the CDR3 gives the full variable domain: SQTIHQWPATLVQPVGSPLSLECTVEGTSNPNLYWYRQAAGRGLQLLFYSVGIGQISSEVPQNLSASRPQDRQFILSSKKLLLSDSGFYLCAWDRQGEVTEAFFGQGTRLTVV.

This clone was picked up a small number of times. J is TRBJ2-3 and V is TRBV6-4; TRBD1 is a possible D gene (5 bases). The CDR3 consists of 14 residues. The germline gives CDR1 MRHNA, CDR2 SNTAGT. The V gene lost 2 bases and the J gene lost 3 bases, with 9 bases spanning the gap. The CDR3 bases are TGTGCCAGCAGTGACCACCCAGGGACAGATACGCAGTATTTT. Amino acid sequence: CASSDHPGTDTQYF.

The J gene is TRBJ1-5, the V gene TRBV28; 7 bases are a match to TRBD1. Germline V gives CDR1 MDHEN, CDR2 SYDVKM. The junction had 8 bases not matched to a gene; V was cut back by 4 bases and J by 5 bases. The CDR3 loop spans 15 amino acids. CDR3 nucleotides: TGTGCCAGCAGTTCAAACGACAGGGTCTATCAGCCCCAGCATTTT. Translating it yields CASSSNDRVYQPQHF.

This chain connects TRBV9 to TRBJ1-5, with D tentatively TRBD1 (5 bases). The germline CDR1 and CDR2 sequences are SGDLS and YYNGEE. There are 15 residues in the CDR3. V was cut by 0 bases and J by 2 bases, with 9 bases left in between. CDR3 nucleotide sequence: TGTGCCAGCAGCGTAGGCGTGGGGGGCAATCAGCCCCAGCATTTT. The encoded protein is CASSVGVGGNQPQHF.

This clone has more than one count but fewer than ten. The V call is TRBV7-3, the J call TRBJ2-3; perhaps TRBD2 as D (6 bases). The V gene lost 4 bases and the J gene lost 2 bases, with 10 bases spanning the gap. Germline assignment: CDR1 SGHTA and CDR2 FQGTGA. The CDR3 sequence is 14 residues long. CDR3 protein: CASSSGEVTDTQYF. The CDR3 DNA is TGTGCCAGCAGCTCGGGAGAAGTCACAGATACGCAGTATTTT.

The chain carries TRBV6-1 and TRBJ1-1, with a tentative D call TRBD1 (6 bases). The CDR3 is 13 residues long. CDR1 MNHNS and CDR2 SASEGT come from the germline V gene. Trimming cost V 6 bases and J 8 bases, with 16 bases left between them. This chain's CDR3 is CASSPTTDREAFF. The CDR3 DNA sequence: TGTGCCAGCAGCCCAACCACCGACAGGGAAGCTTTCTTT.

V is TRBV18 and J is TRBJ1-1; D is undetermined. The CDR3 is 14 residues long. Germline values: CDR1 KGHSH, CDR2 LQKENI. Between the trimmed V and J ends, which lost 5 bases and 4 bases, there was a span of 14 bases. The CDR3 nucleotides read TGTGCCAGCTCAGCCCTAAAGGGCGGCACTGAAGCTTTCTTT. As protein: CASSALKGGTEAFF.

The chain recombines TRBV10-1 with TRBJ2-2; 10 nucleotides match TRBD1. The CDR3 is made up of 16 amino acids. The V segment lost 8 bases and the J segment 5 bases; nucleotides outside the gene matches: 11. CDR1 is WNHNN and CDR2 is SYGVQD in the germline V gene (reference sequence). The CDR3 bases are TGCGCCAGCTCTCGAACCGGGACAGGGGTAACCGGGGAGCTGTTTTTT. Amino acids: CASSRTGTGVTGELFF.

The genes are TRBV7-9 and TRBJ2-3; D may be TRBD1 (5 bases). Germline V gene data show CDR1 as SEHNR and CDR2 as FQNEAQ (reference sequence). V lost 5 bases and J 4 bases, leaving 10 bases between the germline ends. The CDR3 covers 13 residues. The CDR3 DNA follows: TGTGCCAGCAGCGTTTTAGGGGCAGATACGCAGTATTTT. This translates into CASSVLGADTQYF.

The genes are TRBV6-1 and TRBJ1-2; unclear D gene. Germline lookup yields CDR1 MNHNS and CDR2 SASEGT. V was pared by 0 bases and J by 8 bases, with 10 bases between. The CDR3 covers 13 residues. The CDR3 region is CASSEAQAGGYTF. CDR3 coding DNA: TGTGCCAGCAGTGAAGCGCAGGCCGGCGGCTACACCTTC.

The rearrangement uses TRBV5-5 and TRBJ2-7; the match to TRBD1 covers 10 bases. Trimming removed 4 bases from V and 5 bases from J; junction bases left unmatched: 9. This CDR3 comprises 15 residues. Germline V CDR1 and CDR2: SGHKS, YYEKEE (reference sequence). CDR3 residues: CASSPTTGGRNEQYF. The CDR3 coding sequence is TGTGCCAGCAGCCCCACGACAGGGGGCAGAAACGAGCAGTACTTC.

The chain is built from TRBV28 and TRBJ2-7; no clear D. Trimming pared 10 bases from V and 0 bases from J, leaving 7 bases between. CDR1 and CDR2 (germline): MDHEN, SYDVKM. The CDR3 sequence is 11 residues long. CDR3 bases: TGTGCCACCCGAAGCTCCTACGAGCAGTACTTC. Translating gives CATRSSYEQYF.

V is TRBV6-5 and J is TRBJ1-2; 7 nucleotides match TRBD1. The ends lost 0 bases at V and 2 bases at J; junction bases unmatched: 6. CDR3 length: 16 amino acids. The germline gives CDR1 MNHEY, CDR2 SVGAGI. CDR3 coding DNA: TGTGCCAGCAGTTACTCGGGGGACAGCTTAAACTATGGCTACACCTTC. It encodes CASSYSGDSLNYGYTF.

A few counts support this clone. The rearrangement joins TRBV7-9 to TRBJ1-4; a weak D match, TRBD1 (6 bases). Germline CDR1 SEHNR, CDR2 FQNEAQ (reference sequence). Trimming stripped 8 bases from V and 4 bases from J, with 14 bases between. The CDR3 length is 14 residues. The CDR3 DNA follows: TGTGCCAGCGCGCAGGGGTTTGTTAATGAAAAACTGTTTTTT. It translates to CASAQGFVNEKLFF.

The gene calls are TRBV15 and TRBJ2-5, with TRBD1 as a possible D gene (6 bases). This CDR3 region has 14 residues. The germline gives CDR1 LNHNV, CDR2 YYDKDF (reference sequence). With 5 bases removed from V and 5 bases from J, the gap between germline ends came to 15 bases. The CDR3 protein is CATSGKTGWETQYF. CDR3 coding DNA: TGTGCCACCAGCGGAAAAACAGGGTGGGAGACCCAGTACTTC. Full variable domain (outside the CDR3, taken from reference TRBV15 and TRBJ2-5): DAMVIQNPRYQVTQFGKPVTLSCSQTLNHNVMYWYQQKSSQAPKLLFHYYDKDFNNEADTPDNFQSRRPNTSFCFLDIRSPGLGDTAMYLCATSGKTGWETQYFGPGTRLLVL.

V usage is TRBV21-1 and J usage is TRBJ2-5; the D call TRBD1 from the table was never checked on the DNA. TRBV21-1 is an annotated pseudogene. The CDR3 totals 13 residues. The CDR3 DNA sequence: TGTGCCAGCAGCGACAGGGGGTCAGAGACCCAGTACTTC. Translating gives CASSDRGSETQYF.